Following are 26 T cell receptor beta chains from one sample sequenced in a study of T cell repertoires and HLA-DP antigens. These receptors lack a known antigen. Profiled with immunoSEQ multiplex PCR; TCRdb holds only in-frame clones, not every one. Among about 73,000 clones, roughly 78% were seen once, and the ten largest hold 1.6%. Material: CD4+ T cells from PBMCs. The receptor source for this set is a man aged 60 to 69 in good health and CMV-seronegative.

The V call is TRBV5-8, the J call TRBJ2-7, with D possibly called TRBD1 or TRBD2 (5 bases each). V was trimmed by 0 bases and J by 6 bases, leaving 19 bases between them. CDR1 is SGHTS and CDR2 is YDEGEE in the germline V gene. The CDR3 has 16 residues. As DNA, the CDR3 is TGTGCCAGCAGCTTGGCCTTGCAGGGCGGTGGAGGCGAGCAGTACTTC. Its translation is CASSLALQGGGGEQYF.

CDR3 nucleotide sequence: TGTGCCAGTAGTGGGGACTCAACTAATGAAAAACTGTTTTTT. Translating it yields CASSGDSTNEKLFF. The chain recombines TRBV19 with TRBJ1-4; TRBD1 is a possible D gene (5 bases). V lost 5 bases to trimming and J lost 0 bases, with 7 bases between them. The CDR3 has 14 amino acids. Germline CDR1 LNHDA, CDR2 SQIVND (reference sequence).

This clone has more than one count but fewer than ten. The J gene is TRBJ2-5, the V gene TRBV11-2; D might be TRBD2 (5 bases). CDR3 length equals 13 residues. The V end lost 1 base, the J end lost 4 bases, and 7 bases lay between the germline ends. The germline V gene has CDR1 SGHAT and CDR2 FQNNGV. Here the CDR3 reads CASSLGGRETQYF. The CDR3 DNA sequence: TGTGCCAGCAGCTTAGGTGGGAGAGAGACCCAGTACTTC.

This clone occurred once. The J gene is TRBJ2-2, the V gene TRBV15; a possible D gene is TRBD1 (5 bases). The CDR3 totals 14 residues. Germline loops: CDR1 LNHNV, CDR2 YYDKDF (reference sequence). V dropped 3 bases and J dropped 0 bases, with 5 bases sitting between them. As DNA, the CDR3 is TGTGCCACCAGCAGGGACACGAACACCGGGGAGCTGTTTTTT. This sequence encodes CATSRDTNTGELFF.

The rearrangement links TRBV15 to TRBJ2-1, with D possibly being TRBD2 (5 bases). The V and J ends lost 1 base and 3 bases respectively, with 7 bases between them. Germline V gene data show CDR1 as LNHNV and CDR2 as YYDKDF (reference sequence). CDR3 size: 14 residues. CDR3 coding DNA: TGTGCCACCAGCAGAGGGGAGTTCTACAATGAGCAGTTCTTC. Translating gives CATSRGEFYNEQFF.

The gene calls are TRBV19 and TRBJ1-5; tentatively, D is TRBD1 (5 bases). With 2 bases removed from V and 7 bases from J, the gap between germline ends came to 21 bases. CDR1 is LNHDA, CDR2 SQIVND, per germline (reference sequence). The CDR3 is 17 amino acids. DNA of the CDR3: TGTGCCAGTAGTATATCGGGGTCGGGAGGGGAGCGGCAGCCCCAGCATTTT. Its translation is CASSISGSGGERQPQHF. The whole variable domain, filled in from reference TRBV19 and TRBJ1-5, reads DGGITQSPKYLFRKEGQNVTLSCEQNLNHDAMYWYRQDPGQGLRLIYYSQIVNDFQKGDIAEGYSVSREKKESFPLTVTSAQKNPTAFYLCASSISGSGGERQPQHFGDGTRLSIL.

CDR3 sequence: CASSFSTANNEQFF. The CDR3 coding sequence is TGTGCCAGCAGTTTTTCAACAGCGAACAATGAGCAGTTCTTC. V and J are TRBV6-6 and TRBJ2-1; D gene ambiguous. The length of the CDR3 is 14 residues. CDR1 and CDR2 (germline): MNHNY, SVGAGI (reference sequence). V was cut by 4 bases and J by 5 bases, with 12 bases left in between.

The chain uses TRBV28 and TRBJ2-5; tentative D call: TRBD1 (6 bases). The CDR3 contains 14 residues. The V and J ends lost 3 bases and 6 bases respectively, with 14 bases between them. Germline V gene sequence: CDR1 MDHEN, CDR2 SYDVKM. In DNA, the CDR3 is TGTGCCAGCAGTTTGCCTTACAGGGAACAGACCCAGTACTTC. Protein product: CASSLPYREQTQYF.

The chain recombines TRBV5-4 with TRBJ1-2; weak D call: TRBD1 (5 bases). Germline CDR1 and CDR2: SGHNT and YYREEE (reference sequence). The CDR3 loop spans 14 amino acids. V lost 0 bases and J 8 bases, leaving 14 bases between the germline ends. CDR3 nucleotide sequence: TGTGCCAGCAGCTTGGAACAGCCCCGGGGGGGCTACACCTTC. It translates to CASSLEQPRGGYTF.

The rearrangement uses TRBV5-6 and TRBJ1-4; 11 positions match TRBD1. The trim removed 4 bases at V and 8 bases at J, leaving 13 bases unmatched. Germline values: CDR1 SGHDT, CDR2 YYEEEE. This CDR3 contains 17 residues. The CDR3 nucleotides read TGTGCCAGCAGCCACAATTATGGACAGGGGGCAGAGGAAAAACTGTTTTTT. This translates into CASSHNYGQGAEEKLFF.

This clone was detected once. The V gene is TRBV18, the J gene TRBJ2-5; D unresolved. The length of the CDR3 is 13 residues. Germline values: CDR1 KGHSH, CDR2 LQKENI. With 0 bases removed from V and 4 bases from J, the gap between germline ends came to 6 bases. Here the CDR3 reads CASSPPVRETQYF. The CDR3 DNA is TGTGCCAGCTCACCACCGGTTCGAGAGACCCAGTACTTC. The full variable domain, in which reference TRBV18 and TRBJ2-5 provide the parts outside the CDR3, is NAGVMQNPRHLVRRRGQEARLRCSPMKGHSHVYWYRQLPEEGLKFMVYLQKENIIDESGMPKERFSAEFPKEGPSILRIQQVVRGDSAAYFCASSPPVRETQYFGPGTRLLVL.

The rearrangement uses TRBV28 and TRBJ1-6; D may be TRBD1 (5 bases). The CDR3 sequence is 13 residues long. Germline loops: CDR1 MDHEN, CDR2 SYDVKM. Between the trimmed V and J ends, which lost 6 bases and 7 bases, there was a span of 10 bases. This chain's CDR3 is CASSRVRNSPLHF. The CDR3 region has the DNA TGTGCCAGCAGCAGGGTGAGGAATTCACCCCTCCACTTT.

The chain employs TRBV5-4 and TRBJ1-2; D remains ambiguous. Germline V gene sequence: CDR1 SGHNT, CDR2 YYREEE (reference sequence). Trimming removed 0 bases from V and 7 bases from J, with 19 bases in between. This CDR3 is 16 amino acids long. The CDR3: CASSLGSGTSGSGYTF. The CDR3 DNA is TGTGCCAGCAGCTTGGGAAGTGGCACCTCGGGTAGTGGCTACACCTTC.

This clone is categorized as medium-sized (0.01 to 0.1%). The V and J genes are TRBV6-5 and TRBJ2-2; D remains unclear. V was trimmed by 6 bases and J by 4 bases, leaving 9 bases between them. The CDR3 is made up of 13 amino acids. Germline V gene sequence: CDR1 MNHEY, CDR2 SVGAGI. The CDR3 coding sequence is TGTGCCAGCAGAACGAGAGGCACCGGGGAGCTGTTTTTT. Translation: CASRTRGTGELFF.

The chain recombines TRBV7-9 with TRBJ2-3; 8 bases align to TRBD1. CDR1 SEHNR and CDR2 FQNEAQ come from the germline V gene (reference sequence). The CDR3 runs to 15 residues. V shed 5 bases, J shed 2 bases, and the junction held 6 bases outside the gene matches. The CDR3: CASSPWTGPTDTQYF. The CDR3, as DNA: TGTGCCAGCAGCCCCTGGACAGGGCCCACAGATACGCAGTATTTT. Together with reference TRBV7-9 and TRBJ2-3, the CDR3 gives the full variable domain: DTGVSQNPRHKITKRGQNVTFRCDPISEHNRLYWYRQTLGQGPEFLTYFQNEAQLEKSRLLSDRFSAERPKGSFSTLEIQRTEQGDSAMYLCASSPWTGPTDTQYFGPGTRLTVL.

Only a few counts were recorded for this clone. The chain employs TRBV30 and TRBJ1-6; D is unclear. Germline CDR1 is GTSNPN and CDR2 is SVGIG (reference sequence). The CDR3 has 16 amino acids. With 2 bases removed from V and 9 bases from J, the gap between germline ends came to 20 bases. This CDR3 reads CAWSRPVTGLGSPLHF. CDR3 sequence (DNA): TGTGCCTGGAGTCGCCCCGTCACGGGTTTAGGTTCACCCCTCCACTTT.

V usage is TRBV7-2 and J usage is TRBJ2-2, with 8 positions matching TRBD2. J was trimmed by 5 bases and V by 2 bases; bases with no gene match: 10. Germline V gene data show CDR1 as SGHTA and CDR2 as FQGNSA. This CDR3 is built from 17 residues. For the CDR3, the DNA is TGTGCCAGCAGCTTACCACTAGCGGACTTGCGGACCGGGGAGCTGTTTTTT. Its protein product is CASSLPLADLRTGELFF.

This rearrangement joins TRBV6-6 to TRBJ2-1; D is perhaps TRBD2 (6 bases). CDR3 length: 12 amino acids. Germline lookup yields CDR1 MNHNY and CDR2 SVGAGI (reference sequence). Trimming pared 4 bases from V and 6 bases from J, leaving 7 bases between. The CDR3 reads CASSLTSNEQFF. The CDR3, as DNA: TGTGCCAGCAGTTTGACTAGCAATGAGCAGTTCTTC.

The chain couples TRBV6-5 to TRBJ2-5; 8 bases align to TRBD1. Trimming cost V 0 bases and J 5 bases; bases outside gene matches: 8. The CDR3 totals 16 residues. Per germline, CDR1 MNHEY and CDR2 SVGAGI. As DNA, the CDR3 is TGTGCCAGCAGTTACTCTCGGACAGGGCAGGGGGAGACCCAGTACTTC. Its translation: CASSYSRTGQGETQYF.

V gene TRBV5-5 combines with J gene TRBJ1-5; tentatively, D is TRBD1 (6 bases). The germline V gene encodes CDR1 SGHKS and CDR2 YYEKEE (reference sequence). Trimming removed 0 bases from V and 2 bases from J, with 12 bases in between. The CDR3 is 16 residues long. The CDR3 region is CASSLASSGGNQPQHF. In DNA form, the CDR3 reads TGTGCCAGCAGCTTGGCCTCGTCAGGGGGCAATCAGCCCCAGCATTTT.

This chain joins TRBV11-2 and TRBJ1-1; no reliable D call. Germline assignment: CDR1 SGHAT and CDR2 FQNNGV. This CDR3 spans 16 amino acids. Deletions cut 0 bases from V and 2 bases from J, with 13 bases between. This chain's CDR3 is CASSLEFGVGNTEAFF. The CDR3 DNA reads TGTGCCAGCAGCTTAGAGTTCGGGGTTGGTAACACTGAAGCTTTCTTT.

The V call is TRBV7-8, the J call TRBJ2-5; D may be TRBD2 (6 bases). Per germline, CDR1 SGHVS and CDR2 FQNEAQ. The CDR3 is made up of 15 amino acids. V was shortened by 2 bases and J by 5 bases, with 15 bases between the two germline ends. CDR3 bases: TGTGCCAGCAGCTTAAATGCGGGGAAGAGGGAGACCCAGTACTTC. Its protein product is CASSLNAGKRETQYF.

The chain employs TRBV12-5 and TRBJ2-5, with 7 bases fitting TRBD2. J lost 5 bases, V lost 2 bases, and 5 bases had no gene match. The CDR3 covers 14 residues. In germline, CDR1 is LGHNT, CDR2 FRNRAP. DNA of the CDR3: TGTGCTAGTGGTTTGAATCGGGGAGGGGAGACCCAGTACTTC. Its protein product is CASGLNRGGETQYF.

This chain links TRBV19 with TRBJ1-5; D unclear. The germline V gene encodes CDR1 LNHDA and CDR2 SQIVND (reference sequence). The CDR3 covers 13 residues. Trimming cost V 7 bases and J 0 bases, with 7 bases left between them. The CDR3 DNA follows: TGTGCCAGTACGGAGTATAGCAATCAGCCCCAGCATTTT. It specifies CASTEYSNQPQHF.

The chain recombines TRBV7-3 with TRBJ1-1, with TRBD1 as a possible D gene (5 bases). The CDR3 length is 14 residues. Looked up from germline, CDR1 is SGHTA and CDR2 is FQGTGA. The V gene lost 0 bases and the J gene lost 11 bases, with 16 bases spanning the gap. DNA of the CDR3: TGTGCCAGCAGCTTAACGGGACCCGGGGGGGTCGCTTTCTTT. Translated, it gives CASSLTGPGGVAFF.

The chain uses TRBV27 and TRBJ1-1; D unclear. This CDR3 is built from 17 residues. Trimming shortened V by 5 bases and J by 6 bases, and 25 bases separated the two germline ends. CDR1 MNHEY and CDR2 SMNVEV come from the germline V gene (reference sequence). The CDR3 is CASSDPSGWKKKSEAFF. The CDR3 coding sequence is TGTGCCAGCAGTGACCCTTCCGGTTGGAAAAAGAAGTCTGAAGCTTTCTTT.